Listed here are 29 T cell receptor beta chains from one sample, sequenced in a study of blood T cell repertoires in COVID-19. The protocol was immunoSEQ multiplex PCR, while the TCRdb copy is restricted to in-frame clones and leaves out a portion. The sample has about 110,000 clones, roughly 81% seen once. The sample taken for sequencing was peripheral blood. Source of these receptors: a man between 40 and 49 years old with acute or convalescent COVID-19.

The gene calls are TRBV19 and TRBJ2-1, with 9 bases that match TRBD2. The CDR3 totals 16 residues. Trimming cost V 2 bases and J 5 bases; bases outside gene matches: 7. Germline CDR1 reads LNHDA; CDR2 reads SQIVND (reference sequence). This CDR3 reads CASSILASSGNNEQFF. In nucleotides, the CDR3 is TGTGCCAGTAGTATATTGGCGTCTAGCGGGAACAATGAGCAGTTCTTC.

This chain links TRBV15 with TRBJ2-1, with 8 bases matching TRBD2. Germline V gene data show CDR1 as LNHNV and CDR2 as YYDKDF (reference sequence). With 5 bases clipped from V and 0 bases from J, the junction kept 9 bases outside the gene matches. The CDR3 is made up of 17 amino acids. The CDR3 here is CATSGAIAGSSYNEQFF. DNA for the CDR3: TGTGCCACCAGCGGGGCAATAGCGGGGAGCTCCTACAATGAGCAGTTCTTC.

The chain uses TRBV7-9 and TRBJ2-7; possibly TRBD1 for D (5 bases). The CDR3 spans 13 residues. Trimming removed 3 bases at V and 5 bases at J, with 11 bases between. The germline V gene encodes CDR1 SEHNR and CDR2 FQNEAQ (reference sequence). CDR3 DNA sequence: TGTGCCAGCAGCTTCGACAGAAGCAACGAGCAGTACTTC. This gives the protein CASSFDRSNEQYF.

The rearrangement joins TRBV30 to TRBJ1-2; TRBD1 agrees at 8 bases. The CDR3 length is 14 residues. Trimming cost V 2 bases and J 3 bases; bases outside gene matches: 5. Germline V lookup: CDR1 GTSNPN, CDR2 SVGIG (reference sequence). Written as DNA, the CDR3 is TGTGCCTGGAGTACCGGACAGGGCTACTATGGCTACACCTTC. Protein product: CAWSTGQGYYGYTF.

V and J are TRBV19 and TRBJ1-6, with D possibly matching TRBD1 (6 bases). This CDR3 comprises 15 residues. Germline CDR1 reads LNHDA; CDR2 reads SQIVND (reference sequence). V lost 4 bases and J 4 bases, leaving 11 bases between the germline ends. The CDR3 here is CASSTGDTYNSPLHF. CDR3 nucleotide sequence: TGTGCCAGTAGTACCGGGGACACATATAATTCACCCCTCCACTTT.

V and J are TRBV27 and TRBJ1-2; D might be TRBD1 (5 bases). The CDR3 length is 13 residues. Germline V gives CDR1 MNHEY, CDR2 SMNVEV (reference sequence). Between the trimmed V and J ends, which lost 0 bases and 3 bases, there was a span of 5 bases. The chain's CDR3 is CASSLSRDYGYTF. The CDR3 region has the DNA TGTGCCAGCAGTTTATCCAGGGACTATGGCTACACCTTC.

This clone was detected once. The chain recombines TRBV4-3 with TRBJ2-1, with 11 bases identical to TRBD2. Germline CDR1 reads LGHNA; CDR2 reads YSLEER. The CDR3 extends over 18 amino acids. After removal of 0 bases from V and 8 bases from J, the junction contained 12 bases not matched to a gene. The chain's CDR3 is CASSQDRGVAGGRDEQFF. CDR3 sequence (DNA): TGCGCCAGCAGCCAAGATCGAGGAGTAGCGGGGGGGAGGGATGAGCAGTTCTTC.

The V call is TRBV28, the J call TRBJ1-6, with unresolved D. The CDR3 covers 14 residues. Trimming removed 8 bases at V and 10 bases at J, with 18 bases between. The germline gives CDR1 MDHEN, CDR2 SYDVKM. The CDR3 nucleotides are TGTGCCAGCCGACCGAACCGAGGGCAATCACCCCTCCACTTT. It codes for CASRPNRGQSPLHF.

V and J are TRBV7-8 and TRBJ2-3; perhaps TRBD2 as D (6 bases). This CDR3 region has 18 residues. Trimming took off 0 bases at V and 1 base at J, with 17 bases between the two ends. Germline CDR1 is SGHVS and CDR2 is FQNEAQ. This chain's CDR3 is CASSLAPPGGWGTDTQYF. The CDR3 region has the DNA TGTGCCAGCAGCTTAGCCCCTCCCGGGGGTTGGGGCACAGATACGCAGTATTTT.

The rearrangement links TRBV28 to TRBJ2-5; 8 bases line up with TRBD1. The CDR3 runs 15 residues. The germline V gene encodes CDR1 MDHEN and CDR2 SYDVKM. V dropped 3 bases and J dropped 6; count of bases not matched to a gene: 9. The CDR3, as DNA: TGTGCCAGCAGTTTGGGGACAGGAACTAGGAAGACCCAGTACTTC. It codes for CASSLGTGTRKTQYF.

The chain combines TRBV6-5 with TRBJ2-2; 8 nucleotides align to TRBD1. V lost 8 bases, J lost 6 bases, and 8 bases stayed unmatched. Per germline, CDR1 MNHEY and CDR2 SVGAGI. The CDR3 is made up of 14 amino acids. CDR3 region: CASGQGARAGELFF. CDR3 nucleotides: TGTGCCAGCGGGCAGGGGGCGAGGGCCGGGGAGCTGTTTTTT.

The chain uses TRBV6-6 and TRBJ1-4; D is unclear. The CDR3 is 15 amino acids. Trimming took off 5 bases at V and 5 bases at J, with 15 bases between the two ends. The germline V gene encodes CDR1 MNHNY and CDR2 SVGAGI (reference sequence). CDR3 amino acids: CASSTPPGGNEKLFF. The CDR3 nucleotides read TGTGCCAGCAGTACCCCGCCGGGAGGGAATGAAAAACTGTTTTTT.

For the CDR3, the DNA is TGTGCCAGCAGCACTGGGACAGAGTTATCGACCCAGTACTTC. Protein: CASSTGTELSTQYF. This chain links TRBV7-3 with TRBJ2-5, with 7 bases matching TRBD1. Germline lookup yields CDR1 SGHTA and CDR2 FQGTGA. CDR3 size: 14 residues. V dropped 5 bases and J dropped 7; count of bases not matched to a gene: 10.

The rearrangement joins TRBV28 to TRBJ2-7; D is possibly TRBD1 (6 bases). Trimming removed 6 bases from V and 4 bases from J, with 16 bases in between. The CDR3 spans 14 residues. The germline CDR1 and CDR2 sequences are MDHEN and SYDVKM. The chain's CDR3 is CASSSTRGFYEQYF. CDR3 coding DNA: TGTGCCAGCAGCTCCACGAGGGGGTTTTACGAGCAGTACTTC.

The chain recombines TRBV6-4 with TRBJ2-3; D unresolved. The CDR3 consists of 11 residues. Germline CDR1 reads MRHNA; CDR2 reads SNTAGT. Trimming pared 5 bases from V and 8 bases from J, leaving 8 bases between. Here the CDR3 DNA reads TGTGCCAGCAGTAATACCGGTACGCAGTATTTT. Encoded protein: CASSNTGTQYF.

J is TRBJ2-2 and V is TRBV7-6; 7 bases align to TRBD2. The length of the CDR3 is 15 residues. Germline CDR1 is SGHVS and CDR2 is FNYEAQ. After removal of 1 base from V and 4 bases from J, the junction contained 3 bases not matched to a gene. CDR3 bases: TGTGCCAGCAGCTTAGGGGGCGGGGGCACCGGGGAGCTGTTTTTT. It encodes CASSLGGGGTGELFF.

This chain uses TRBV30 with TRBJ2-6; the match to TRBD2 covers 13 bases. Germline-derived CDR1 and CDR2 are GTSNPN and SVGIG (reference sequence). With V trimmed by 2 bases and J by 0 bases, 4 bases remained unmatched. This CDR3 spans 18 amino acids. The CDR3 nucleotides are TGTGCCTGGAGTAGCGGACTAGCGGGAGTCTCTGGGGCCAACGTCCTGACTTTC. Encoded protein: CAWSSGLAGVSGANVLTF.

The chain uses TRBV12-3 or TRBV12-4 and TRBJ2-3; D gene uncertain. V lost 1 base and J 9 bases, leaving 8 bases between the germline ends. This CDR3 has 12 residues. CDR3 loop: CASSLGHTTQYF. The CDR3 nucleotides read TGTGCCAGCAGTTTAGGGCATACGACGCAGTATTTT.

The rearrangement joins TRBV19 to TRBJ2-1, with 8 bases fitting TRBD2. V lost 9 bases and J lost 0; bases outside the gene matches: 4. Looked up from germline, CDR1 is LNHDA and CDR2 is SQIVND (reference sequence). The CDR3 consists of 14 residues. The CDR3 loop is CASQRESSYNEQFF. DNA of the CDR3: TGTGCCAGCCAGCGGGAGAGCTCCTACAATGAGCAGTTCTTC.

V is TRBV6-6 and J is TRBJ2-1; 11 bases map to TRBD2. The CDR3 is made up of 14 amino acids. Germline lookup yields CDR1 MNHNY and CDR2 SVGAGI (reference sequence). The V and J ends lost 5 bases and 4 bases, in that order; junction bases with no gene match: 1. The CDR3 bases are TGTGCCAGCAGTCCTAGCGGGGGGTACAATGAGCAGTTCTTC. Its protein product is CASSPSGGYNEQFF.

The chain couples TRBV18 to TRBJ1-2; D is possibly TRBD1 (5 bases). Germline V gives CDR1 KGHSH, CDR2 LQKENI. The CDR3 runs to 12 residues. V was pared by 0 bases and J by 11 bases, with 10 bases between. The CDR3 reads CASSPPGGSYTF. CDR3 coding DNA: TGTGCCAGCTCACCACCGGGGGGTAGTTACACCTTC.

The chain carries TRBV7-2 and TRBJ2-1; 10 bases align to TRBD2. Losses at the gene ends were 5 bases for V and 5 bases for J; bases not matched to a gene: 3. The CDR3 contains 14 residues. Germline V gene lookup returns CDR1 SGHTA and CDR2 FQGNSA. The CDR3 sequence: CASSPGLAHNEQFF. The CDR3 bases are TGTGCCAGCAGCCCGGGACTAGCGCACAATGAGCAGTTCTTC.

The chain has TRBV24-1 and TRBJ2-1; 8 bases are shared with TRBD2. V lost 5 bases to trimming and J lost 2 bases; unmatched junction nucleotides: 4. Germline CDR1 KGHDR, CDR2 SFDVKD. The CDR3 sequence is 15 residues long. The CDR3 DNA is TGTGCCACCAGTGGTAGCGGGATGACCTACAATGAGCAGTTCTTC. Protein product: CATSGSGMTYNEQFF.

This clone showed up just once. This chain uses TRBV5-4 with TRBJ2-7; perhaps TRBD1 as D (5 bases). Germline loops: CDR1 SGHNT, CDR2 YYREEE (reference sequence). This CDR3 spans 15 amino acids. Between the trimmed V and J ends, which lost 5 bases and 2 bases, there was a span of 17 bases. The CDR3 reads CASSRQGHGPYEQYF. In nucleotides, the CDR3 is TGTGCCAGCAGTCGCCAAGGACACGGACCCTACGAGCAGTACTTC.

The V and J genes are TRBV11-2 and TRBJ2-2; 10 bases align to TRBD1. J lost 6 bases, V lost 7 bases, and 5 bases had no gene match. This CDR3 is built from 14 residues. The V gene's germline CDR1 is SGHAT and CDR2 FQNNGV. CDR3 in DNA: TGTGCCAGCACCAGGGACAGGGGAGCCGGGGAGCTGTTTTTT. This gives the protein CASTRDRGAGELFF.

This sequence joins TRBV4-3 and TRBJ1-2; TRBD1 agrees at 7 bases. Germline lookup yields CDR1 LGHNA and CDR2 YSLEER. The CDR3 sequence is 15 residues long. V shed 1 base, J shed 5 bases, and the junction held 7 bases outside the gene matches. CDR3 region: CASSQAETGLYGYTF. The CDR3 DNA reads TGCGCCAGCAGCCAAGCCGAGACAGGGTTATATGGCTACACCTTC.

The chain links TRBV5-1 to TRBJ2-4; 9 nucleotides align to TRBD1. Germline V CDR1 and CDR2: SGHRS, YFSETQ. V trimming: 4 bases; J trimming: 4 bases; junction bases outside the gene matches: 9. The CDR3 runs 16 residues. CDR3 protein: CASSILPGQGKNIQYF. DNA of the CDR3: TGCGCCAGCAGCATACTACCGGGACAGGGAAAAAACATTCAGTACTTC.

The chain employs TRBV6-1 and TRBJ1-5; 8 bases fit TRBD1. The CDR3 covers 15 residues. From germline, CDR1 is MNHNS and CDR2 SASEGT. J lost 6 bases, V lost 5 bases, and 9 bases had no gene match. The CDR3 sequence: CASSSTGEAVQPQHF. CDR3 DNA sequence: TGTGCCAGCAGTTCGACAGGGGAGGCAGTTCAGCCCCAGCATTTT.

The J gene is TRBJ2-7, the V gene TRBV10-2; 10 bases agree with TRBD1. The CDR3 sequence is 15 residues long. The J segment lost 2 bases and the V segment lost 6 bases, leaving 7 bases of the junction unmatched. Germline CDR1 reads WSHSY; CDR2 reads SAAADI. CDR3 loop: CASRLSGTGAYEQYF. The CDR3 DNA is TGCGCCAGCAGACTCTCCGGGACAGGGGCCTACGAGCAGTACTTC.